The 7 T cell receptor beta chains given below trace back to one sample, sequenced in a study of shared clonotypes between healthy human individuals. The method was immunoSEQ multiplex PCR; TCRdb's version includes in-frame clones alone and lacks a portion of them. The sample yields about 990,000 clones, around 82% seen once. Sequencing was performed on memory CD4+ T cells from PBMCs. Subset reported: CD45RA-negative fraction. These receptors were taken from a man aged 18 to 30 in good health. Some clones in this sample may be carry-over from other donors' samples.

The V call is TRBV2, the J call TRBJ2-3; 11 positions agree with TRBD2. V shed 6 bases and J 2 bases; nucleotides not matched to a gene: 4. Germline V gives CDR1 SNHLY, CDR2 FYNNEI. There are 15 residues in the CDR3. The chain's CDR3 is CASRSSGRTTDTQYF. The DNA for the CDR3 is TGTGCCAGCAGGTCTAGCGGGAGGACCACAGATACGCAGTATTTT.

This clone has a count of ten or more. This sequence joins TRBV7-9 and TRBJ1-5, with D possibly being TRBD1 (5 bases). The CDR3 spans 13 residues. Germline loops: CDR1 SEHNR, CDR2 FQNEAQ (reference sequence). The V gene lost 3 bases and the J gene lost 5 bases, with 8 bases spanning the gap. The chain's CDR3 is CASSLGQHQPQHF. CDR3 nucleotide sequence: TGTGCCAGCAGCTTGGGGCAGCATCAGCCCCAGCATTTT.

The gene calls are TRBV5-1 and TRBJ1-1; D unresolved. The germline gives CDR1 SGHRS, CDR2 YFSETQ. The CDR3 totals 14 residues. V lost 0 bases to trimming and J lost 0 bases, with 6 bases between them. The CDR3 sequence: CASSLDHLNTEAFF. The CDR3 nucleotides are TGCGCCAGCAGCTTGGATCATCTGAACACTGAAGCTTTCTTT.

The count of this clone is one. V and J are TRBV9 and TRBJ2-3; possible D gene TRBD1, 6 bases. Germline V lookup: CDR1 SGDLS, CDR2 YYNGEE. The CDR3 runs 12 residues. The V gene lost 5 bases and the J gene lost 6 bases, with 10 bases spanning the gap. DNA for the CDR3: TGTGCCAGCAGTCCACAGGGTGATACGCAGTATTTT. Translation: CASSPQGDTQYF. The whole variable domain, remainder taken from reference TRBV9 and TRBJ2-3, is DSGVTQTPKHLITATGQRVTLRCSPRSGDLSVYWYQQSLDQGLQFLIQYYNGEERAKGNILERFSAQQFPDLHSELNLSSLELGDSALYFCASSPQGDTQYFGPGTRLTVL.

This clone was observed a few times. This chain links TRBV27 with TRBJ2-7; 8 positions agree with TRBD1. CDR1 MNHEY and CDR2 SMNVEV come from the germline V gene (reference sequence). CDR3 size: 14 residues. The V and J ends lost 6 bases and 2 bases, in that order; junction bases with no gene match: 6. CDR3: CASRSGTGTYEQYF. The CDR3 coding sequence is TGTGCCAGCAGGTCCGGGACAGGTACCTACGAGCAGTACTTC.

CDR3 nucleotides: TGTGCCAGCAGCTTAGTGGGAGGATATCGGGACCGGGGCACTGAAGCTTTCTTT. As protein: CASSLVGGYRDRGTEAFF. This chain links TRBV7-2 with TRBJ1-1, with TRBD1 as a possible D gene (5 bases). Germline assignment: CDR1 SGHTA and CDR2 FQGNSA. The CDR3 contains 18 residues. Deletions cut 1 base from V and 4 bases from J, with 22 bases between.

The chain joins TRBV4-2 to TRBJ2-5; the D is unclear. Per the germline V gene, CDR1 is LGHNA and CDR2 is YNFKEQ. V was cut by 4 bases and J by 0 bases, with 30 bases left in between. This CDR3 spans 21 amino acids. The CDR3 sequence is CASSLTWSGTFSAAYQETQYF. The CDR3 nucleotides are TGTGCCAGCAGCCTCACCTGGTCCGGTACTTTTTCCGCCGCGTACCAAGAGACCCAGTACTTC.